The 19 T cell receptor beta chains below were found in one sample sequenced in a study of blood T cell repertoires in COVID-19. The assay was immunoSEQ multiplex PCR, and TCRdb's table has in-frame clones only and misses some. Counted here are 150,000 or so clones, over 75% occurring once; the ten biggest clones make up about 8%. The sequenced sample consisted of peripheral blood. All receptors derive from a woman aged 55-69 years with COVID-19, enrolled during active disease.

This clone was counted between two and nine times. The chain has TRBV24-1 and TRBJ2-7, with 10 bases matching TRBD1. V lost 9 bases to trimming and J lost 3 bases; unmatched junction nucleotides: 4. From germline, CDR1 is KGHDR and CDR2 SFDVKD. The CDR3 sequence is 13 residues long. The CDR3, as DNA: TGTGCCACCCATGGGACAGGGGACTACGAGCAGTACTTC. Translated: CATHGTGDYEQYF.

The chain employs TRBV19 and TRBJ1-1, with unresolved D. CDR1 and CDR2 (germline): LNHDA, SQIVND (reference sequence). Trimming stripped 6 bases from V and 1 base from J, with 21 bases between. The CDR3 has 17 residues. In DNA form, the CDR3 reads TGTGCCAGTAGCCCCTTCTTGAGGGTCCATAGGAACACTGAAGCTTTCTTT. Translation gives CASSPFLRVHRNTEAFF.

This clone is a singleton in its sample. CDR3 in amino acids: CASSPSGQGNTEAFF. The CDR3 DNA is TGTGCCAGCAGCCCGTCGGGACAGGGGAACACTGAAGCTTTCTTT. This chain uses TRBV7-3 with TRBJ1-1; TRBD1 agrees at 9 bases. There are 15 residues in the CDR3. V gave up 5 bases and J gave up 1 base; unmatched junction bases: 5. The V gene's germline CDR1 is SGHTA and CDR2 FQGTGA.

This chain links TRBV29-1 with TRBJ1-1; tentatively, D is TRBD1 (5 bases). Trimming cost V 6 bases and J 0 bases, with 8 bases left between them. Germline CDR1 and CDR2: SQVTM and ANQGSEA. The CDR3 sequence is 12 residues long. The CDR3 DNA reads TGCAGCGTGACAGAATTGAACACTGAAGCTTTCTTT. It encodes CSVTELNTEAFF.

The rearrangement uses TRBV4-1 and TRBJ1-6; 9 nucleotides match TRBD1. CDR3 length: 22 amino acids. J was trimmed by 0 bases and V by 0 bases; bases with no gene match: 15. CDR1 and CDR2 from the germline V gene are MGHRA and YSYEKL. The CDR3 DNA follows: TGCGCCAGCAGCCAAGACAAGTACAGAATAGGGACAGGGAGCTCCTATAATTCACCCCTCCACTTT. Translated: CASSQDKYRIGTGSSYNSPLHF.

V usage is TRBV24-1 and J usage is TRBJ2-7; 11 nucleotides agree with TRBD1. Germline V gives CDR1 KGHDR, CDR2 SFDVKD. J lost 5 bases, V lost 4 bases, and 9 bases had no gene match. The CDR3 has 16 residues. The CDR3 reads CATSDPGTGGNHEQYF. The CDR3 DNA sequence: TGTGCCACCAGTGACCCCGGGACAGGGGGTAACCACGAGCAGTACTTC.

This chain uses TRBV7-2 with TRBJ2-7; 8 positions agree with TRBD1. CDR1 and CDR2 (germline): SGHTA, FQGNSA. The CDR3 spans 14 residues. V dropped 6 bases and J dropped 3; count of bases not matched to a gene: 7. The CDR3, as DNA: TGTGCCAGCAGTGCGTCAGGGGGCTTCTACGAGCAGTACTTC. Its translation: CASSASGGFYEQYF.

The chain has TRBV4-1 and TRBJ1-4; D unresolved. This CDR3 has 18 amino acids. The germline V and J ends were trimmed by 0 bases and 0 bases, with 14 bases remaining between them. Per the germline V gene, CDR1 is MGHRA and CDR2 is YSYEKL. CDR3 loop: CASSQDGTATTTNEKLFF. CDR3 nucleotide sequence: TGCGCCAGCAGCCAAGATGGTACTGCGACAACAACTAATGAAAAACTGTTTTTT.

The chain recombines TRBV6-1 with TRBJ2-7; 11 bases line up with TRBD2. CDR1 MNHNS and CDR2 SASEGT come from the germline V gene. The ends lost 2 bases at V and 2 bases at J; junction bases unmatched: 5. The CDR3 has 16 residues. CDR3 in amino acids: CASSEYTSGGPYEQYF. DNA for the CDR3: TGTGCCAGCAGTGAATACACTAGCGGGGGTCCCTACGAGCAGTACTTC.

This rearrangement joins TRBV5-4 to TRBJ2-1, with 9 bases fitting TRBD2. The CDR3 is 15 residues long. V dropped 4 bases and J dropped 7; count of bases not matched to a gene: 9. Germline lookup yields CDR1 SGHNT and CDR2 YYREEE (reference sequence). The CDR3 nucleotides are TGTGCCAGCAGCCTGCGGGGGGGCCTGTGGAATGAGCAGTTCTTC. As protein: CASSLRGGLWNEQFF.

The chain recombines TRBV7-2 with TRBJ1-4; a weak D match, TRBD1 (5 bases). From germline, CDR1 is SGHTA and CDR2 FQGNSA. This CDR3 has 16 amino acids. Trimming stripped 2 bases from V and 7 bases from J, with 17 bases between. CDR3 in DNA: TGTGCCAGCAGCTTATGGGCGCGGGGGGAAAGTGAAAAACTGTTTTTT. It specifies CASSLWARGESEKLFF.

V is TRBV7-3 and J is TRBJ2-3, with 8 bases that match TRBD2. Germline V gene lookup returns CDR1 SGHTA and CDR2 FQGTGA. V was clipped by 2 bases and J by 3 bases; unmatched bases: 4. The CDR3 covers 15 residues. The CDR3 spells CASSLFGGATDTQYF. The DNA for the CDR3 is TGTGCCAGCAGCTTATTCGGGGGGGCAACAGATACGCAGTATTTT.

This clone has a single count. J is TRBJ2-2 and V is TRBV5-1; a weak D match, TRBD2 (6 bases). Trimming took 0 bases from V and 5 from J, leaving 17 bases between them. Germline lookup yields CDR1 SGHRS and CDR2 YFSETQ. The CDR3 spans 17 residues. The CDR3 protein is CASSLALGGRRTGELFF. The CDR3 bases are TGCGCCAGCAGCTTGGCCCTGGGGGGTCGGAGAACCGGGGAGCTGTTTTTT. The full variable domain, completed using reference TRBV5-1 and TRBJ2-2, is KAGVTQTPRYLIKTRGQQVTLSCSPISGHRSVSWYQQTPGQGLQFLFEYFSETQRNKGNFPGRFSGRQFSNSRSEMNVSTLELGDSALYLCASSLALGGRRTGELFFGEGSRLTVL.

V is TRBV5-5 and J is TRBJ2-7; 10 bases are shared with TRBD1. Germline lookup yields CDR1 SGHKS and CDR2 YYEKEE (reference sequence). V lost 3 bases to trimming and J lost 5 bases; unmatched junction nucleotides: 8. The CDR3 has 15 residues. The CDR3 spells CASSSPWTGGNEQYF. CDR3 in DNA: TGTGCCAGCAGCTCCCCCTGGACAGGGGGAAACGAGCAGTACTTC.

The CDR3 is CASSAAGASEAFF. The CDR3 DNA is TGTGCCAGCAGTGCCGCAGGGGCAAGTGAAGCTTTCTTT. V and J are TRBV2 and TRBJ1-1, with a weak D call TRBD1 (6 bases). This CDR3 contains 13 residues. Trimming took off 4 bases at V and 7 bases at J, with 13 bases between the two ends. Germline CDR1 reads SNHLY; CDR2 reads FYNNEI. The full variable domain, in which reference TRBV2 and TRBJ1-1 provide the parts outside the CDR3, is EPEVTQTPSHQVTQMGQEVILRCVPISNHLYFYWYRQILGQKVEFLVSFYNNEISEKSEIFDDQFSVERPDGSNFTLKIRSTKLEDSAMYFCASSAAGASEAFFGQGTRLTVV.

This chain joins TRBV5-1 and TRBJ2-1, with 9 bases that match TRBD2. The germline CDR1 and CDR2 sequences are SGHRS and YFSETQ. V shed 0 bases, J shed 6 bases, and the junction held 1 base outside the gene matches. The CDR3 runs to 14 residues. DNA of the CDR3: TGCGCCAGCAGCTTGGTGGGACTAGCCAATGAGCAGTTCTTC. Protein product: CASSLVGLANEQFF. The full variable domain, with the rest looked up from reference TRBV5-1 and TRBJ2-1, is KAGVTQTPRYLIKTRGQQVTLSCSPISGHRSVSWYQQTPGQGLQFLFEYFSETQRNKGNFPGRFSGRQFSNSRSEMNVSTLELGDSALYLCASSLVGLANEQFFGPGTRLTVL.

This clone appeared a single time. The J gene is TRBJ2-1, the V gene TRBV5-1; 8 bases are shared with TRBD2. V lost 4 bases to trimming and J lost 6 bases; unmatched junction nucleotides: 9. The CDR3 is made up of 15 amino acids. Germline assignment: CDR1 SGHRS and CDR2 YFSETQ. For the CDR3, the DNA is TGCGCCAGCAGCCCTACCGCGGGACTAGTCAATGAGCAGTTCTTC. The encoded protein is CASSPTAGLVNEQFF.

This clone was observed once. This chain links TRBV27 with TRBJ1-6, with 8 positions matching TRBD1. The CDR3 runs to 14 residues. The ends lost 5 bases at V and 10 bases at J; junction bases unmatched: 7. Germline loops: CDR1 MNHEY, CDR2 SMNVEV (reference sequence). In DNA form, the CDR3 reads TGTGCCAGCAGTACCCAGGGGGCTGGCTCACCCCTCCACTTT. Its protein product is CASSTQGAGSPLHF.

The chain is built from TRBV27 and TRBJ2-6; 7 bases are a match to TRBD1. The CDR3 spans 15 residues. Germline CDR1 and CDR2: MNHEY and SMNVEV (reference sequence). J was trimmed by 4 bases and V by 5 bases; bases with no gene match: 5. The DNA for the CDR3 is TGTGCCAGCAGTCAAAGGGGGCGCGGGGCCAACGTCCTGACTTTC. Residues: CASSQRGRGANVLTF.